Below are 16 T cell receptor beta chains sequenced from a single sample in a study of cytomegalovirus exposure and HLA in healthy donors. PCR amplification relied on 60 Vbeta primers (plus 13 Jbeta primers). TCRdb keeps only in-frame clones here, not all; method: immunoSEQ multiplex PCR. Among roughly 99,000 clones listed, around two thirds were seen once. Material for sequencing was PBMCs. These receptors were obtained from a woman in her thirties or forties in good health and CMV-seropositive.

This rearrangement joins TRBV7-8 to TRBJ2-5, with D perhaps matching TRBD2 (5 bases). The CDR3 extends over 14 amino acids. V was shortened by 5 bases and J by 4 bases, with 14 bases between the two germline ends. Germline assignment: CDR1 SGHVS and CDR2 FQNEAQ. The CDR3 loop is CASSRADRPETQYF. The DNA for the CDR3 is TGTGCCAGCAGCCGAGCGGACCGCCCAGAGACCCAGTACTTC.

In this sample, this clone turned up a few times. The V call is TRBV6-1, the J call TRBJ1-5, with no clear D. The germline CDR1 and CDR2 sequences are MNHNS and SASEGT. The ends were cut back, 1 base at V and 15 bases at J, with 16 bases in the middle. This CDR3 contains 13 residues. The CDR3: CASSEVGFGEPHF. The CDR3 DNA is TGTGCCAGCAGTGAAGTTGGGTTCGGGGAACCGCATTTT.

This rearrangement joins TRBV4-1 to TRBJ1-5, with TRBD1 identical over 7 bases. The CDR3 is made up of 15 amino acids. The junction had 8 bases not matched to a gene; V was cut back by 4 bases and J by 5 bases. Germline lookup yields CDR1 MGHRA and CDR2 YSYEKL. The DNA for the CDR3 is TGCGCCAGCAGCCTAAACCGGGACAGATATCAGCCCCAGCATTTT. It encodes CASSLNRDRYQPQHF.

The CDR3 here is CATSIGQGGLNYGYTF. CDR3 sequence (DNA): TGTGCCACCAGCATAGGACAGGGTGGTCTTAACTATGGCTACACCTTC. The rearrangement uses TRBV15 and TRBJ1-2; 8 positions agree with TRBD1. Losses at the gene ends were 4 bases for V and 1 base for J; bases not matched to a gene: 8. The CDR3 is made up of 16 amino acids. Germline V lookup: CDR1 LNHNV, CDR2 YYDKDF (reference sequence).

The rearrangement joins TRBV25-1 to TRBJ1-1; D is unclear. Germline CDR1 is MGHDK and CDR2 is SYGVNS. The CDR3 loop spans 13 amino acids. V lost 0 bases to trimming and J lost 6 bases, with 8 bases between them. The CDR3 here is CASSEYVRAEAFF. The DNA of the CDR3 is TGTGCCAGCAGTGAATATGTCCGTGCTGAAGCTTTCTTT. The variable domain in full, with the rest retrieved from reference TRBV25-1 and TRBJ1-1, is EADIYQTPRYLVIGTGKKITLECSQTMGHDKMYWYQQDPGMELHLIHYSYGVNSTEKGDLSSESTVSRIRTEHFPLTLESARPSHTSQYLCASSEYVRAEAFFGQGTRLTVV.

The chain joins TRBV11-2 to TRBJ2-7, with D possibly being TRBD1 (5 bases). Trimming shortened V by 0 bases and J by 4 bases, and 13 bases separated the two germline ends. From germline, CDR1 is SGHAT and CDR2 FQNNGV. The CDR3 is 15 residues long. The CDR3 bases are TGTGCCAGCAGCTTAGATTATCAGGGTGCGTACGAGCAGTACTTC. This sequence encodes CASSLDYQGAYEQYF.

V gene TRBV7-8 combines with J gene TRBJ1-2; 7 bases align to TRBD1. The germline V gene has CDR1 SGHVS and CDR2 FQNEAQ. The CDR3 is made up of 14 amino acids. Unmatched junction bases numbered 2, after V lost 1 base and J lost 3 bases. CDR3 amino acids: CASSLEGTDYGYTF. DNA for the CDR3: TGTGCCAGCAGCTTAGAGGGGACAGACTATGGCTACACCTTC.

V usage is TRBV4-1 and J usage is TRBJ1-2, with TRBD1 identical over 10 bases. The trim removed 0 bases at V and 4 bases at J, leaving 5 bases unmatched. The length of the CDR3 is 16 residues. Germline-derived CDR1 and CDR2 are MGHRA and YSYEKL. CDR3 sequence reads: CASSQDQTGGTYGYTF. The CDR3, as DNA: TGCGCCAGCAGCCAAGATCAGACAGGGGGCACCTATGGCTACACCTTC.

The rearrangement uses TRBV7-9 and TRBJ1-4; D unresolved. The CDR3 is made up of 13 amino acids. Trimming pared 0 bases from V and 11 bases from J, leaving 10 bases between. CDR1 SEHNR and CDR2 FQNEAQ come from the germline V gene (reference sequence). The CDR3 bases are TGTGCCAGCAGCTTAGCGCTTATCGGGAAACTGTTTTTT. This translates into CASSLALIGKLFF.

The chain uses TRBV30 and TRBJ1-2; D not certain. The germline V and J ends were trimmed by 3 bases and 8 bases, with 13 bases remaining between them. The V gene's germline CDR1 is GTSNPN and CDR2 SVGIG (reference sequence). This CDR3 spans 12 amino acids. The CDR3 sequence is CAWRTPTGGYTF. Here the CDR3 DNA reads TGTGCCTGGAGGACCCCGACGGGAGGCTACACCTTC.

This chain uses TRBV6-5 with TRBJ1-1; D uncertain. From germline, CDR1 is MNHEY and CDR2 SVGAGI. The CDR3 spans 14 residues. V was cut by 7 bases and J by 5 bases, with 17 bases left in between. CDR3 in amino acids: CASNSDFPRTEAFF. The CDR3 bases are TGTGCCAGCAACTCGGACTTCCCGAGAACTGAAGCTTTCTTT.

The CDR3 protein is CASSITGTGSSYEQYF. CDR3 nucleotide sequence: TGTGCCAGTAGTATCACCGGGACAGGGAGCTCCTACGAGCAGTACTTC. V and J are TRBV19 and TRBJ2-7, with TRBD1 matching over 9 bases. This CDR3 contains 16 residues. Looked up from germline, CDR1 is LNHDA and CDR2 is SQIVND (reference sequence). Unmatched junction bases numbered 6, after V lost 3 bases and J lost 0 bases.

The gene calls are TRBV5-1 and TRBJ2-7; perhaps TRBD2 as D (5 bases). This CDR3 contains 13 residues. Germline V gene lookup returns CDR1 SGHRS and CDR2 YFSETQ. Trimming shortened V by 0 bases and J by 4 bases, and 8 bases separated the two germline ends. The CDR3 sequence: CASSLAGVYEQYF. The CDR3 nucleotides read TGCGCCAGCAGCTTGGCCGGGGTTTACGAGCAGTACTTC.

The chain employs TRBV28 and TRBJ1-2; 9 bases fit TRBD1. The trim removed 6 bases at V and 5 bases at J, leaving 10 bases unmatched. Germline V gene data show CDR1 as MDHEN and CDR2 as SYDVKM. The CDR3 is 15 residues long. CDR3 DNA sequence: TGTGCCAGCAGACAAAACAGGGGGCGAGGATATGGCTACACCTTC. This codes for CASRQNRGRGYGYTF.

The V call is TRBV6-5, the J call TRBJ2-7; a possible D gene is TRBD2 (6 bases). Trimming removed 4 bases at V and 1 base at J, with 14 bases between. The V gene's germline CDR1 is MNHEY and CDR2 SVGAGI. The CDR3 totals 15 residues. The CDR3 sequence: CASSSPGRGSYEQYF. The DNA of the CDR3 is TGTGCCAGCAGTTCGCCTGGGCGGGGATCCTACGAGCAGTACTTC.

CDR3 sequence (DNA): TGCGCCACCAATCCGGGACTAGGGCACACCGGGGAGCTGTTTTTT. As protein: CATNPGLGHTGELFF. The V call is TRBV5-1, the J call TRBJ2-2; 8 nucleotides agree with TRBD2. The CDR3 totals 15 residues. The J segment lost 3 bases and the V segment lost 9 bases, leaving 10 bases of the junction unmatched. Germline loops: CDR1 SGHRS, CDR2 YFSETQ.